One and the same sample provided the 21 T cell receptor beta chains below, sequenced in a study of shared clonotypes between healthy human individuals. Generated by immunoSEQ multiplex PCR, the TCRdb table keeps only in-frame clones and is missing some. In the table there are about 2.2 million clones, just over 90% of which are singletons. Cells designated naive CD8 were CD45RO-negative and were positively selected for CCR7, with terminally differentiated effector memory CD45RA+ cells excluded. Sequencing used naive CD8+ T cells from PBMCs. The receptors derive from a man aged 18 to 29 in good health. Some clones in this sample may be carry-over from other donors' samples.

Comment on this clone: A read error may account for a junction end that differs from germline. V usage is TRBV6-5 and J usage is TRBJ2-7, with D tentatively TRBD2 (5 bases). This CDR3 region has 13 residues. CDR1 and CDR2 from the germline V gene are MNHEY and SVGAGI. The CDR3 bases are TGTGCCAGCAGTTATGGTGCGGGTCTCGAGCAGTGCTTC. Amino acids: CASSYGAGLEQCF.

This clone appeared a single time. The same CDR3 also results from other DNA sequences found in this sample. The chain joins TRBV9 to TRBJ2-5, with D uncertain. Trimming took 0 bases from V and 3 from J, leaving 6 bases between them. CDR1 is SGDLS, CDR2 YYNGEE, per germline. This CDR3 is 13 amino acids long. The CDR3 nucleotides read TGTGCCAGCAGCGTAGATTCAGAAGAGACCCAGTACTTC. This encodes CASSVDSEETQYF.

The V call is TRBV10-3, the J call TRBJ2-1; D uncertain. Germline CDR1 reads ENHRY; CDR2 reads SYGVKD. V gave up 0 bases and J gave up 10 bases, with 13 bases separating them. The CDR3 sequence is 14 residues long. As DNA, the CDR3 is TGTGCCATCAGTGAGTCGGCCTCGAGTGGAGAGCAGTTCTTC. It yields the protein CAISESASSGEQFF.

Remarks on this clone: The same CDR3 is also encoded by other DNA sequences in this sample. This rearrangement joins TRBV29-1 to TRBJ2-2, with 8 bases fitting TRBD1. Germline CDR1 and CDR2: SQVTM and ANQGSEA. V gave up 6 bases and J gave up 1 base; unmatched junction bases: 1. This CDR3 has 13 amino acids. Written as DNA, the CDR3 is TGCAGCGTAGGACAGGGGAACACCGGGGAGCTGTTTTTT. Amino acids: CSVGQGNTGELFF.

The chain has TRBV9 and TRBJ2-3; a possible D gene is TRBD2 (6 bases). Per the germline V gene, CDR1 is SGDLS and CDR2 is YYNGEE. Trimming pared 7 bases from V and 0 bases from J, leaving 15 bases between. The CDR3 consists of 15 residues. The CDR3 protein is CASGVSGSSTDTQYF. Written as DNA, the CDR3 is TGTGCCAGCGGAGTTAGCGGTAGTAGCACAGATACGCAGTATTTT.

The rearrangement uses TRBV9 and TRBJ2-1; 9 bases are shared with TRBD1. J was trimmed by 4 bases and V by 3 bases; bases with no gene match: 8. Germline CDR1 SGDLS, CDR2 YYNGEE. There are 16 residues in the CDR3. The CDR3 DNA reads TGTGCCAGCAGCGAGGGGGCGGGACAGGGTTACAATGAGCAGTTCTTC. This codes for CASSEGAGQGYNEQFF.

The chain recombines TRBV4-3 with TRBJ1-1; TRBD1 aligns across 8 bases. CDR3 length equals 15 residues. Germline CDR1 LGHNA, CDR2 YSLEER. Trimming took 2 bases from V and 1 from J; bases not matched to a gene: 3. Written as DNA, the CDR3 is TGCGCCAGCAGCCAACTAACAGGGGGGAACACTGAAGCTTTCTTT. Encoded protein: CASSQLTGGNTEAFF.

V and J are TRBV7-9 and TRBJ1-1, with TRBD1 matching over 8 bases. Germline V gene sequence: CDR1 SEHNR, CDR2 FQNEAQ (reference sequence). With V trimmed by 5 bases and J by 5 bases, 13 bases remained unmatched. This CDR3 region has 16 residues. The CDR3 DNA reads as TGTGCCAGCAGCAACACAATTGACAGGGGTGGGACTGAAGCTTTCTTT. It is translated as CASSNTIDRGGTEAFF.

The chain combines TRBV4-3 with TRBJ2-3; D unresolved. Germline V gene lookup returns CDR1 LGHNA and CDR2 YSLEER. Trimming took 1 base from V and 6 from J, leaving 17 bases between them. CDR3 length equals 16 residues. CDR3 loop: CASSQVPRRVRDTQYF. DNA of the CDR3: TGCGCCAGCAGCCAAGTACCCAGAAGGGTTAGGGATACGCAGTATTTT.

The J gene is TRBJ1-1, the V gene TRBV6-5; TRBD1 might be the D (6 bases). Germline-derived CDR1 and CDR2 are MNHEY and SVGAGI. V was trimmed by 0 bases and J by 1 base, leaving 9 bases between them. This CDR3 comprises 15 residues. CDR3 sequence reads: CASSYSDSPNTEAFF. CDR3 coding DNA: TGTGCCAGCAGTTACTCGGACAGCCCGAACACTGAAGCTTTCTTT.

This clone came up once. The gene calls are TRBV28 and TRBJ2-6, with D unresolved. Germline CDR1 and CDR2: MDHEN and SYDVKM. The V end lost 2 bases, the J end lost 2 bases, and 7 bases lay between the germline ends. The CDR3 runs 15 residues. CDR3 in DNA: TGTGCCAGCAGTTTAAGCCCTACTGGGGCCAACGTCCTGACTTTC. Amino acid sequence: CASSLSPTGANVLTF.

This chain connects TRBV10-3 to TRBJ2-5; 8 bases are a match to TRBD2. The CDR3 is 14 amino acids. The trim removed 6 bases at V and 3 bases at J, leaving 6 bases unmatched. Germline loops: CDR1 ENHRY, CDR2 SYGVKD. In DNA, the CDR3 is TGTGCCATCAGACCGACTAGCGCGGAAGAGACCCAGTACTTC. This codes for CAIRPTSAEETQYF.

The CDR3 DNA follows: TGTGCTAGTGCCCAAGGGGGCTGGACAGGGACGAACACTGAAGCTTTCTTT. The encoded protein is CASAQGGWTGTNTEAFF. The rearrangement joins TRBV12-5 to TRBJ1-1; 8 bases agree with TRBD1. V shed 7 bases, J shed 1 base, and the junction held 14 bases outside the gene matches. This CDR3 contains 17 residues. CDR1 LGHNT and CDR2 FRNRAP come from the germline V gene.

This chain joins TRBV5-3 and TRBJ1-1, with D hard to call. TRBV5-3 is annotated as an ORF whose role is uncertain. The CDR3 is 13 residues long. Deletions cut 2 bases from V and 6 bases from J, with 11 bases between. CDR3 sequence reads: CARSLEIGPEAFF. CDR3 coding DNA: TGTGCCAGAAGCTTAGAGATAGGTCCTGAAGCTTTCTTT.

This clone was counted between two and nine times. The V gene is TRBV30, the J gene TRBJ1-1; no clear D gene. Germline CDR1 reads GTSNPN; CDR2 reads SVGIG (reference sequence). Trimming pared 3 bases from V and 10 bases from J, leaving 15 bases between. This CDR3 is 12 amino acids long. In DNA, the CDR3 is TGTGCCTGGAGCCCCTCGGTTGACCCAGCTTTCTTT. Translation gives CAWSPSVDPAFF.

The chain is built from TRBV9 and TRBJ2-1; D perhaps matches TRBD2 (6 bases). Trimming removed 5 bases at V and 8 bases at J, with 14 bases between. This CDR3 spans 13 amino acids. The germline gives CDR1 SGDLS, CDR2 YYNGEE. The CDR3 DNA sequence: TGTGCCAGCAGTACCGGGAGTATTTATGAGCAGTTCTTC. Protein product: CASSTGSIYEQFF.

The chain employs TRBV4-1 and TRBJ1-5; D gene ambiguous. Germline V gene sequence: CDR1 MGHRA, CDR2 YSYEKL. Trimming took off 4 bases at V and 0 bases at J, with 19 bases between the two ends. CDR3 size: 18 residues. The CDR3: CASSPFSGQTYSNQPQHF. The CDR3 region has the DNA TGCGCCAGCAGCCCGTTCTCCGGGCAGACTTATAGCAATCAGCCCCAGCATTTT.

The CDR3 coding sequence is TGCGCCAGCAGCCCGGAGGCGGGAGACGAAAGTGCCACAGATACGCAGTATTTT. Translation gives CASSPEAGDESATDTQYF. V gene TRBV5-1 combines with J gene TRBJ2-3; 7 nucleotides line up with TRBD2. The trim removed 4 bases at V and 2 bases at J, leaving 16 bases unmatched. From germline, CDR1 is SGHRS and CDR2 YFSETQ. This CDR3 region has 18 residues.

This clone was observed a single time. The same CDR3 can be traced to other DNA sequences in this sample. The chain links TRBV28 to TRBJ2-7; the D is unclear. The CDR3 totals 12 residues. V shed 6 bases and J shed 3 bases, with 9 bases lying between them. Germline V gene lookup returns CDR1 MDHEN and CDR2 SYDVKM. CDR3 nucleotide sequence: TGTGCCAGCAGCCCCGGAGTCTACGAGCAGTACTTC. It is translated as CASSPGVYEQYF.

The rearrangement joins TRBV9 to TRBJ1-2, with TRBD1 matching over 8 bases. The germline V gene has CDR1 SGDLS and CDR2 YYNGEE. CDR3 length: 13 amino acids. The ends lost 4 bases at V and 14 bases at J; junction bases unmatched: 13. This chain's CDR3 is CASSPGTGGLGTF. In nucleotides, the CDR3 is TGTGCCAGCAGCCCCGGGACAGGAGGCCTGGGGACCTTC.

The CDR3 region is CASSLDREIGEQFF. The CDR3 DNA sequence: TGTGCCAGCAGTTTGGACAGGGAGATAGGAGAGCAGTTCTTC. V gene TRBV28 combines with J gene TRBJ2-1; TRBD1 aligns across 8 bases. The CDR3 sequence is 14 residues long. J was trimmed by 10 bases and V by 3 bases; bases with no gene match: 8. Germline CDR1 is MDHEN and CDR2 is SYDVKM.